This T cell receptor beta chain originates from a study of blood T cell repertoires in COVID-19. About the study: The study drew acute and convalescent COVID-19 samples from the United States, Italy and Spain. T cells, B-cell-depleted T cells, or PBMCs supplied cDNA or gDNA.

J lost 7 bases, V lost 2 bases, and 4 bases had no gene match. The CDR3 consists of 14 residues. Germline V CDR1 and CDR2: SGHRS, YFSETQ. In the source study's methods: Reference gene primer amplification gave nucleated cell count estimates. Some clones are missing from TCRdb's copy, which holds only in-frame ones; the method was immunoSEQ multiplex PCR. V, J and clone size reflect that table, while D and trimming were determined from the DNA. The sample contains about 270,000 clones, approximately 86% of which appear only once. The chain employs TRBV5-1 and TRBJ1-5, with 9 positions matching TRBD1. The clonotype comes from a middle-aged man with active or convalescent COVID-19. The source material was peripheral blood. Here the CDR3 DNA reads TGCGCCAGCAGCTTACAGGGGGCGGAGCAGCCCCAGCATTTT. Its protein product is CASSLQGAEQPQHF.